These 25 T cell receptor beta chains came from one sample sequenced in a study of cytomegalovirus exposure and HLA in healthy donors. In the PCR, 60 Vbeta and 13 Jbeta primers were used. Sequenced by immunoSEQ multiplex PCR; TCRdb stores in-frame clones only, minus some. The sample yields roughly 200,000 clones, around 79% seen once. The sample was PBMCs. All receptors come from a girl between 10 and 17 years old in good health and CMV-seropositive.

This clone has more than one count but fewer than ten. J is TRBJ2-5 and V is TRBV6-1; 7 nucleotides match TRBD2. The CDR3 is made up of 15 amino acids. The trim removed 1 base at V and 3 bases at J, leaving 5 bases unmatched. CDR1 and CDR2 from the germline V gene are MNHNS and SASEGT. CDR3 region: CASSEVLAAKETQYF. CDR3 in DNA: TGTGCCAGCAGTGAAGTGCTAGCGGCAAAAGAGACCCAGTACTTC.

The genes are TRBV9 and TRBJ1-6; no clear D. Germline loops: CDR1 SGDLS, CDR2 YYNGEE. CDR3 size: 12 residues. Trimming took off 4 bases at V and 5 bases at J, with 4 bases between the two ends. The CDR3 protein is CASSPNNSPLHF. The CDR3 nucleotides read TGTGCCAGCAGCCCAAATAATTCACCCCTCCACTTT.

CDR3 protein: CASSQFPSGGLNTGELFF. Here the CDR3 DNA reads TGCGCCAGCAGTCAATTCCCCTCAGGGGGCCTGAACACCGGGGAGCTGTTTTTT. The chain links TRBV23-1 to TRBJ2-2; 8 bases map to TRBD1. TRBV23-1 belongs to the ORF category, with a function that is uncertain. V shed 1 base, J shed 1 base, and the junction held 8 bases outside the gene matches. The CDR3 spans 18 residues.

The chain uses TRBV6-6 and TRBJ1-3, with TRBD1 as a possible D gene (5 bases). Germline V gene lookup returns CDR1 MNHNY and CDR2 SVGAGI (reference sequence). Trimming left V 6 bases short and J 4 bases short, with 16 bases between. There are 15 residues in the CDR3. CDR3 sequence: CASSPTRRDGNTIYF. CDR3 sequence (DNA): TGTGCCAGCAGCCCTACAAGGCGGGACGGAAACACCATATATTTT.

This chain uses TRBV4-1 with TRBJ1-3; 9 nucleotides align to TRBD1. V gave up 3 bases and J gave up 0 bases; unmatched junction bases: 3. The length of the CDR3 is 16 residues. Germline loops: CDR1 MGHRA, CDR2 YSYEKL. The CDR3 reads CASSQLGQGSGNTIYF. CDR3 DNA sequence: TGCGCCAGCAGCCAGCTGGGACAGGGCTCTGGAAACACCATATATTTT.

Remarks on this clone: Other nucleotide sequences from this sample produce the same CDR3. This chain uses TRBV19 with TRBJ2-7; no clear D. The germline V gene encodes CDR1 LNHDA and CDR2 SQIVND (reference sequence). V lost 3 bases and J lost 0, with 6 bases in between. CDR3 length: 13 amino acids. Written as DNA, the CDR3 is TGTGCCAGTAGTATTTTTCACTCCTACGAGCAGTACTTC. It yields the protein CASSIFHSYEQYF.

The J gene is TRBJ2-7, the V gene TRBV7-8, with D possibly matching TRBD2 (7 bases). The CDR3 spans 15 residues. The V gene lost 2 bases and the J gene lost 4 bases, with 15 bases spanning the gap. Germline assignment: CDR1 SGHVS and CDR2 FQNEAQ. The CDR3 DNA follows: TGTGCCAGCAGCTTACCACGGGGGGCTAAATACGAGCAGTACTTC. Translating it yields CASSLPRGAKYEQYF. The full variable domain, completed using reference TRBV7-8 and TRBJ2-7, is GAGVSQSPRYKVAKRGQDVALRCDPISGHVSLFWYQQALGQGPEFLTYFQNEAQLDKSGLPSDRFFAERPEGSVSTLKIQRTQQEDSAVYLCASSLPRGAKYEQYFGPGTRLTVT.

The V and J genes are TRBV9 and TRBJ1-3, with TRBD1 identical over 7 bases. CDR3 size: 15 residues. Germline V lookup: CDR1 SGDLS, CDR2 YYNGEE. J was trimmed by 3 bases and V by 4 bases; bases with no gene match: 7. The chain's CDR3 is CASSPGTVVGNTIYF. The CDR3, as DNA: TGTGCCAGCAGCCCGGGGACAGTAGTTGGAAACACCATATATTTT. The full variable domain, its missing parts supplied by reference TRBV9 and TRBJ1-3, is DSGVTQTPKHLITATGQRVTLRCSPRSGDLSVYWYQQSLDQGLQFLIQYYNGEERAKGNILERFSAQQFPDLHSELNLSSLELGDSALYFCASSPGTVVGNTIYFGEGSWLTVV.

The CDR3 is CASSLNPGTGTDTQYF. The CDR3 DNA reads as TGCGCCAGCAGCTTAAATCCGGGGACAGGGACAGATACGCAGTATTTT. The J gene is TRBJ2-3, the V gene TRBV4-3; 9 bases line up with TRBD1. Germline V gene data show CDR1 as LGHNA and CDR2 as YSLEER. With V trimmed by 5 bases and J by 3 bases, 9 bases remained unmatched. CDR3 length: 16 residues.

The chain uses TRBV9 and TRBJ2-7; 7 nucleotides align to TRBD1. The germline V gene has CDR1 SGDLS and CDR2 YYNGEE. The CDR3 is 14 residues long. The ends lost 4 bases at V and 2 bases at J; junction bases unmatched: 6. This CDR3 reads CASSPRDRPYEQYF. The CDR3 DNA reads as TGTGCCAGCAGCCCTCGGGACAGACCCTACGAGCAGTACTTC.

The V and J genes are TRBV4-3 and TRBJ2-7; D remains unclear. Trimming removed 0 bases at V and 1 base at J, with 7 bases between. Germline V gene sequence: CDR1 LGHNA, CDR2 YSLEER. This CDR3 is 14 amino acids long. The DNA of the CDR3 is TGCGCCAGCAGCCAAGATCGCCAGTCCTACGAGCAGTACTTC. This encodes CASSQDRQSYEQYF.

The chain carries TRBV7-9 and TRBJ2-7; 7 nucleotides line up with TRBD1. The germline CDR1 and CDR2 sequences are SEHNR and FQNEAQ (reference sequence). V shed 5 bases and J 3 bases; nucleotides not matched to a gene: 13. This CDR3 has 16 residues. CDR3: CASSDHQGVIGYEQYF. The CDR3 DNA follows: TGTGCCAGCAGCGACCATCAGGGGGTTATTGGCTACGAGCAGTACTTC.

J is TRBJ1-6 and V is TRBV11-2; tentative D call: TRBD1 (5 bases). The CDR3 extends over 14 amino acids. The germline V and J ends were trimmed by 7 bases and 7 bases, with 14 bases remaining between them. Germline loops: CDR1 SGHAT, CDR2 FQNNGV. The CDR3 reads CASKPWGGNSPLHF. The DNA of the CDR3 is TGTGCCAGCAAGCCCTGGGGCGGAAATTCACCCCTCCACTTT.

This clone was recorded at least ten times. The chain has TRBV19 and TRBJ1-6, with 10 bases identical to TRBD1. Trimming cost V 3 bases and J 10 bases; bases outside gene matches: 9. CDR1 is LNHDA and CDR2 is SQIVND in the germline V gene (reference sequence). CDR3 length: 16 amino acids. The CDR3 DNA follows: TGTGCCAGTAGTATTGACAGGGGGCAGTCCGGATCACCCCTCCACTTT. This encodes CASSIDRGQSGSPLHF.

As DNA, the CDR3 is TGTGCCAGCAGCTCCCGGGGGGGTTTAGGCACTGAAGCTTTCTTT. It translates to CASSSRGGLGTEAFF. The V call is TRBV7-2, the J call TRBJ1-1; the D gene is possibly TRBD1 (5 bases). The CDR3 spans 15 residues. Germline V gene lookup returns CDR1 SGHTA and CDR2 FQGNSA. Trimming pared 4 bases from V and 4 bases from J, leaving 16 bases between.

The V gene is TRBV5-1, the J gene TRBJ2-7, with 11 bases matching TRBD1. The trim removed 1 base at V and 3 bases at J, leaving 6 bases unmatched. CDR3 length: 16 residues. Per the germline V gene, CDR1 is SGHRS and CDR2 is YFSETQ. The CDR3 loop reads CASSLRSGQGVYEQYF. CDR3 coding DNA: TGCGCCAGCAGCTTGCGCTCGGGACAGGGGGTCTACGAGCAGTACTTC.

This chain connects TRBV27 to TRBJ2-7, with 10 positions matching TRBD1. The germline gives CDR1 MNHEY, CDR2 SMNVEV (reference sequence). This CDR3 has 15 residues. V was clipped by 6 bases and J by 4 bases; unmatched bases: 9. The CDR3 is CASSLFRDRGYEQYF. The CDR3 nucleotides read TGTGCCAGCAGCCTTTTCCGGGACAGGGGTTACGAGCAGTACTTC.

The chain uses TRBV4-1 and TRBJ2-7; 7 nucleotides align to TRBD1. With V trimmed by 1 base and J by 7 bases, 13 bases remained unmatched. In germline, CDR1 is MGHRA, CDR2 YSYEKL. The CDR3 runs to 16 residues. The CDR3 DNA reads as TGCGCCAGCAGCCAAGGATGGGACAGTTTCCCAGGGGAGCAGTACTTC. It codes for CASSQGWDSFPGEQYF.

The gene calls are TRBV6-5 and TRBJ2-7, with TRBD1 matching over 7 bases. The CDR3 sequence is 12 residues long. V shed 4 bases, J shed 3 bases, and the junction held 0 bases outside the gene matches. Germline V gene lookup returns CDR1 MNHEY and CDR2 SVGAGI. The CDR3 loop reads CASSWDSYEQYF. DNA of the CDR3: TGTGCCAGCAGTTGGGACAGCTACGAGCAGTACTTC.

The chain recombines TRBV15 with TRBJ2-7; 8 bases line up with TRBD1. The CDR3 is made up of 15 amino acids. The germline gives CDR1 LNHNV, CDR2 YYDKDF (reference sequence). V shed 4 bases and J 2 bases; nucleotides not matched to a gene: 7. CDR3 coding DNA: TGTGCCACCAGCAAGGAGACAGGGGTCGCCTACGAGCAGTACTTC. Its protein is CATSKETGVAYEQYF.

In its sample, this clone was seen once. V gene TRBV2 combines with J gene TRBJ2-5; 7 positions agree with TRBD1. V was clipped by 5 bases and J by 3 bases; unmatched bases: 9. Germline loops: CDR1 SNHLY, CDR2 FYNNEI. This CDR3 comprises 15 residues. The CDR3 DNA sequence: TGTGCCAGCAGTAGGGGTGTAGACAGGGAAGAGACCCAGTACTTC. This codes for CASSRGVDREETQYF.

The chain recombines TRBV11-2 with TRBJ1-6; no definite D call. V was clipped by 7 bases and J by 6 bases, with 16 bases between them. The CDR3 runs to 15 residues. Germline values: CDR1 SGHAT, CDR2 FQNNGV. In nucleotides, the CDR3 is TGTGCCAGCATCCCTCTGAGAGGGCCTAATTCACCCCTCCACTTT. Translating it yields CASIPLRGPNSPLHF. Using reference TRBV11-2 and TRBJ1-6 for the parts outside the CDR3, the full variable domain is EAGVAQSPRYKIIEKRQSVAFWCNPISGHATLYWYQQILGQGPKLLIQFQNNGVVDDSQLPKDRFSAERLKGVDSTLKIQPAKLEDSAVYLCASIPLRGPNSPLHFGNGTRLTVT.

This chain links TRBV20-1 with TRBJ1-1, with D hard to call. Trimming took off 5 bases at V and 11 bases at J, with 12 bases between the two ends. The CDR3 spans 10 residues. Germline assignment: CDR1 DFQATT and CDR2 SNEGSKA (reference sequence). The CDR3 DNA follows: TGCAGTGCTCACCGACTGGAGGCTTTCTTT. It codes for CSAHRLEAFF.

The chain carries TRBV4-2 and TRBJ2-1; 8 nucleotides align to TRBD2. The trim removed 4 bases at V and 3 bases at J, leaving 8 bases unmatched. Germline lookup yields CDR1 LGHNA and CDR2 YNFKEQ. The CDR3 covers 16 residues. The chain's CDR3 is CASSPSGSGDYNEQFF. CDR3 in DNA: TGTGCCAGCAGCCCCTCAGGTAGCGGGGACTACAATGAGCAGTTCTTC.

This clone was counted a single time. The chain uses TRBV6-5 and TRBJ1-6; D is unclear. V dropped 6 bases and J dropped 4 bases, with 4 bases sitting between them. Germline-derived CDR1 and CDR2 are MNHEY and SVGAGI. The CDR3 runs 12 residues. The CDR3 loop is CASSLYNSPLHF. Written as DNA, the CDR3 is TGTGCCAGCAGCCTTTATAATTCACCCCTCCACTTT.